This T cell receptor beta chain came from a study of shared T cell receptors in the human thymus. Profiling relied on immunoSEQ multiplex PCR, and the TCRdb table lists in-frame clones only, not all of them. Seen here are about 660,000 clones, more than 75% observed once, and the top ten hold approximately 0.011%. The germline V gene encodes CDR1 KGHSH and CDR2 LQKENI. The CDR3 is made up of 17 amino acids. After removal of 1 base from V and 2 bases from J, the junction contained 10 bases not matched to a gene. These data also formed part of another study, on human thymus T cells. As that report states: From resections taken during corrective heart surgery, the thymus tissue was obtained.

The sequence came from a boy under two years old with a congenital heart defect. This chain links TRBV18 with TRBJ1-1, with 7 bases that match TRBD1. What was sequenced was thymocytes. CDR3 coding DNA: TGTGCCAGCTCACCACTAGCAGGGGGGCAATTAAACACTGAAGCTTTCTTT. Its protein product is CASSPLAGGQLNTEAFF.